What follows are 20 T cell receptor beta chains derived from one specimen sequenced in a study of OX40 agonist ivuxolimab in advanced cancers. Clones were read by immunoSEQ multiplex PCR, and TCRdb kept only the in-frame ones, dropping some. The sample includes approximately 70,000 clones, roughly 80% of them seen just once. This specimen was CD4+ or CD8+ T cells sorted from blood, taken in a trial of the OX40 agonist ivuxolimab. All receptors come from an adult with an advanced solid tumor such as melanoma, head and neck, liver or kidney cancer.

The DNA for the CDR3 is TGTGCCAGCAGTGGACAGCGTGGGACTGAAGCTTTCTTT. Translating gives CASSGQRGTEAFF. V gene TRBV6-1 combines with J gene TRBJ1-1; D may be TRBD1 (5 bases). Trimming pared 4 bases from V and 5 bases from J, leaving 11 bases between. The CDR3 spans 13 residues. Germline CDR1 and CDR2: MNHNS and SASEGT.

V usage is TRBV11-2 and J usage is TRBJ2-3, with no clear D. The length of the CDR3 is 13 residues. Germline V lookup: CDR1 SGHAT, CDR2 FQNNGV. Trimming stripped 1 base from V and 3 bases from J, with 5 bases between. CDR3 sequence reads: CASSLVRTDTQYF. In nucleotides, the CDR3 is TGTGCCAGCAGCTTAGTCCGGACAGATACGCAGTATTTT.

Comments on this clone: An end of the junction differs from the germline gene, which may be a read error. This sequence joins TRBV15 and TRBJ2-5; a possible D gene is TRBD2 (5 bases). CDR1 LNHNV and CDR2 YYDKDF come from the germline V gene (reference sequence). This CDR3 is built from 12 residues. The CDR3 is CTTSREGETQYF. The DNA of the CDR3 is TGTACCACCAGCAGAGAGGGAGAGACCCAGTACTTC.

The chain is built from TRBV5-1 and TRBJ2-4, with D possibly TRBD1 on 5 matching bases. Trimming took 0 bases from V and 7 from J, leaving 11 bases between them. The CDR3 is 14 amino acids. Germline-derived CDR1 and CDR2 are SGHRS and YFSETQ. The CDR3 DNA reads as TGCGCCAGCAGCTTGGGACAGCCCGGGAACATTCAGTACTTC. Translation gives CASSLGQPGNIQYF. Combining the CDR3 with reference TRBV5-1 and TRBJ2-4 gives the whole variable domain KAGVTQTPRYLIKTRGQQVTLSCSPISGHRSVSWYQQTPGQGLQFLFEYFSETQRNKGNFPGRFSGRQFSNSRSEMNVSTLELGDSALYLCASSLGQPGNIQYFGAGTRLSVL.

The genes are TRBV7-2 and TRBJ2-7, with 9 bases fitting TRBD1. Trimming at V came to 1 base and at J to 5 bases, leaving 9 bases not matched to a gene. Germline-derived CDR1 and CDR2 are SGHTA and FQGNSA. This CDR3 is 16 amino acids long. The DNA of the CDR3 is TGTGCCAGCAGCTTAGTGGTCGGACAGGGGTACCACGAGCAGTACTTC. This encodes CASSLVVGQGYHEQYF.

The rearrangement uses TRBV5-4 and TRBJ1-2, with 8 bases lining up with TRBD1. Germline V gene data show CDR1 as SGHNT and CDR2 as YYREEE (reference sequence). After removal of 4 bases from V and 4 bases from J, the junction contained 6 bases not matched to a gene. The length of the CDR3 is 14 residues. CDR3 residues: CASSQDRVTYGYTF. The CDR3 coding sequence is TGTGCCAGCAGCCAGGACAGGGTTACCTATGGCTACACCTTC.

This clone was recorded many times. This chain joins TRBV30 and TRBJ1-3; TRBD1 is a possible D gene (5 bases). There are 15 residues in the CDR3. Germline V CDR1 and CDR2: GTSNPN, SVGIG (reference sequence). The CDR3, as DNA: TGTGCGTCCGACCCGGGGCAGGCGTCTGGAAACACCATATATTTT. As protein: CASDPGQASGNTIYF.

The chain couples TRBV18 to TRBJ1-4; D remains unclear. Trimming stripped 2 bases from V and 6 bases from J, with 7 bases between. CDR3 length: 13 amino acids. CDR1 is KGHSH and CDR2 is LQKENI in the germline V gene. The CDR3 DNA sequence: TGTGCCAGCTCACCAGGGTTGGATGAAAAACTGTTTTTT. Encoded protein: CASSPGLDEKLFF.

The chain couples TRBV29-1 to TRBJ2-7; 9 bases align to TRBD1. The CDR3 runs 14 residues. The germline gives CDR1 SQVTM, CDR2 ANQGSEA. J gave up 6 bases and V 0 bases, and 6 bases lay outside the gene matches. CDR3 in amino acids: CSVEETRQGGEQYF. The CDR3, as DNA: TGCAGCGTTGAAGAGACCCGACAGGGGGGCGAGCAGTACTTC.

On this clone itself: A junction end diverges from the germline sequence, so it may reflect a read error. The DNA for the CDR3 is TGCGCCAGCAGATTGGAGGCGGACCCCCTGCGGCTTTTACGGGAGCAGTTCTTC. It codes for CASRLEADPLRLLREQFF. The chain uses TRBV5-1 and TRBJ2-1, with TRBD2 as a possible D gene (5 bases). The length of the CDR3 is 18 residues. In germline, CDR1 is SGHRS, CDR2 YFSETQ.

The V gene is TRBV23-1, the J gene TRBJ2-2; tentatively, D is TRBD1 (5 bases). TRBV23-1 is assigned to the ORF class and has an uncertain function. The CDR3 totals 18 residues. V shed 7 bases and J shed 3 bases, with 24 bases lying between them. The CDR3 spells CASITPIRAHPHTGELFF. CDR3 in DNA: TGCGCCAGCATCACGCCTATCAGGGCTCACCCTCACACCGGGGAGCTGTTTTTT.

The genes are TRBV10-3 and TRBJ1-5, with 9 bases lining up with TRBD1. The junction had 7 bases not matched to a gene; V was cut back by 2 bases and J by 2 bases. In germline, CDR1 is ENHRY, CDR2 SYGVKD. There are 17 residues in the CDR3. CDR3 sequence: CAISERGQGMGNQPQHF. The CDR3 coding sequence is TGTGCCATCAGTGAGAGGGGACAGGGAATGGGCAATCAGCCCCAGCATTTT.

The chain couples TRBV10-2 to TRBJ1-5; tentatively, D is TRBD1 (5 bases). The CDR3 totals 15 residues. Germline lookup yields CDR1 WSHSY and CDR2 SAAADI. V was pared by 7 bases and J by 0 bases, with 13 bases between. The CDR3 reads CASTRDGNSNQPQHF. CDR3 in DNA: TGCGCCAGCACCCGGGACGGTAATAGCAATCAGCCCCAGCATTTT.

CDR3 bases: TGTGCCAGCAGGTTGGATGGGCAGGCCCTCTCGAAGGGCTACACCTTC. It specifies CASRLDGQALSKGYTF. This rearrangement joins TRBV2 to TRBJ1-2; D not resolved. The CDR3 sequence is 16 residues long. The germline gives CDR1 SNHLY, CDR2 FYNNEI. Trimming stripped 6 bases from V and 8 bases from J, with 25 bases between.

The V gene is TRBV28, the J gene TRBJ2-5, with TRBD1 identical over 7 bases. There are 14 residues in the CDR3. V trimming: 3 bases; J trimming: 6 bases; junction bases outside the gene matches: 7. CDR1 and CDR2 from the germline V gene are MDHEN and SYDVKM. CDR3 DNA: TGTGCCAGCAGTTTGCCGGGACAGATGAAGACCCAGTACTTC. This encodes CASSLPGQMKTQYF.

This clone has just a few counts. V gene TRBV14 combines with J gene TRBJ2-1, with no clear D. This CDR3 region has 15 residues. Per germline, CDR1 SGHDN and CDR2 FVKESK. With 0 bases removed from V and 1 base from J, the gap between germline ends came to 7 bases. CDR3 in amino acids: CASSQDRGSYNEQFF. CDR3 nucleotide sequence: TGTGCCAGCAGCCAAGATCGTGGGTCCTACAATGAGCAGTTCTTC.

The chain recombines TRBV5-4 with TRBJ2-3; TRBD2 agrees at 10 bases. CDR3 size: 17 residues. The V segment lost 0 bases and the J segment 1 base; nucleotides outside the gene matches: 5. CDR1 SGHNT and CDR2 YYREEE come from the germline V gene (reference sequence). The DNA of the CDR3 is TGTGCCAGCAGCTTGGGGGGTCTAGCGGGGGGCACAGATACGCAGTATTTT. Translation: CASSLGGLAGGTDTQYF. Complete variable domain (other parts from reference TRBV5-4 and TRBJ2-3): ETGVTQSPTHLIKTRGQQVTLRCSSQSGHNTVSWYQQALGQGPQFIFQYYREEENGRGNFPPRFSGLQFPNYSSELNVNALELDDSALYLCASSLGGLAGGTDTQYFGPGTRLTVL.

V gene TRBV25-1 combines with J gene TRBJ1-6; 9 positions match TRBD1. V gave up 3 bases and J gave up 11 bases; unmatched junction bases: 2. The CDR3 runs 13 residues. Germline V gives CDR1 MGHDK, CDR2 SYGVNS. The DNA of the CDR3 is TGTGCCAGCAGTGAGGGGGACAGGGCACCCCTCCACTTT. Its translation is CASSEGDRAPLHF.

There are many counts of this clone. The chain combines TRBV18 with TRBJ2-7; TRBD1 aligns across 10 bases. J lost 6 bases, V lost 6 bases, and 8 bases had no gene match. Germline V gene lookup returns CDR1 KGHSH and CDR2 LQKENI. The CDR3 sequence is 14 residues long. CDR3: CASSMTGGRAEQYF. In nucleotides, the CDR3 is TGTGCCAGCTCCATGACAGGGGGCCGCGCCGAGCAGTACTTC.

The rearrangement joins TRBV29-1 to TRBJ1-4, with a weak D call TRBD1 (5 bases). Trimming shortened V by 6 bases and J by 3 bases, and 17 bases separated the two germline ends. This CDR3 is built from 15 residues. Germline values: CDR1 SQVTM, CDR2 ANQGSEA. The CDR3 reads CSVHLGGGSNEKLFF. DNA of the CDR3: TGCAGCGTCCACTTGGGGGGTGGCTCTAATGAAAAACTGTTTTTT.